This T cell receptor (beta chain) was sequenced for a study of T cell responses to AZD1222 COVID-19 vaccine. A note on this clone: Its antigen is unknown.

Germline CDR1 LNHDA, CDR2 SQIVND (reference sequence). V was cut by 3 bases and J by 3 bases, with 18 bases left in between. The CDR3 runs to 16 residues. Profiling relied on immunoSEQ multiplex PCR, and the TCRdb table lists in-frame clones only, not all of them. The sample has about 170,000 clones; around nine tenths are singletons. Findings of the study overall: Seropositive AZD1222 recipients at baseline numbered only five or six. After two AZD1222 doses, spike-specific TCR breadth and depth rose versus day 0. Mapped onto spike, vaccine-associated CD4 TCRs spanned it and were dominant at 160-218 and 743-854. The donor cohort was predominantly white British with a female majority, and clonal diversity may have been underestimated.

This sequence was found in an adult who received the AZD1222 COVID-19 vaccine. This chain uses TRBV19 with TRBJ2-7; D is possibly TRBD2 (7 bases). The specimen was peripheral blood, collected 28 days after the second AZD1222 dose. CDR3 nucleotide sequence: TGTGCCAGTAGTATGGCCCTGGGGGGGCGAATCTACGAGCAGTACTTC. Translated, it gives CASSMALGGRIYEQYF.